What follows are 10 T cell receptor beta chains derived from one specimen sequenced in a study of siplizumab effects on memory and regulatory T cells. Produced via immunoSEQ multiplex PCR; TCRdb's table is partial and in-frame only. The sample holds 99,000 or so clones, approximately 94% seen once. Sequencing was performed on CD4+ T cells sorted from blood. These receptors came from a human donor in good health.

The rearrangement joins TRBV4-2 to TRBJ1-4; D is perhaps TRBD1 (5 bases). The CDR3 sequence is 17 residues long. Trimming removed 1 base from V and 7 bases from J, with 19 bases in between. The germline V gene encodes CDR1 LGHNA and CDR2 YNFKEQ. CDR3 in amino acids: CASSQARMGVHSEKLFF. DNA of the CDR3: TGTGCCAGCAGCCAAGCCCGAATGGGGGTACATTCTGAAAAACTGTTTTTT.

This sequence joins TRBV27 and TRBJ2-6, with TRBD1 matching over 8 bases. Germline CDR1 MNHEY, CDR2 SMNVEV (reference sequence). This CDR3 contains 21 residues. The V gene end was trimmed by 4 bases and the J gene end by 0 bases; junction bases not matched to a gene: 17. The CDR3 nucleotides are TGTGCCAGCAGTTCGACAGGGGAACCGTCCATTATACACTCTGGGGCCAACGTCCTGACTTTC. This codes for CASSSTGEPSIIHSGANVLTF.

The chain carries TRBV18 and TRBJ1-1, with D possibly TRBD1 on 6 matching bases. This CDR3 has 15 amino acids. Trimming removed 4 bases from V and 4 bases from J, with 16 bases in between. Germline assignment: CDR1 KGHSH and CDR2 LQKENI. CDR3 DNA: TGTGCCAGCTCACTCAAACAGGGAGTAATCACTGAAGCTTTCTTT. It is translated as CASSLKQGVITEAFF.

This sequence joins TRBV5-5 and TRBJ2-2; possibly TRBD1 for D (6 bases). CDR3 length equals 15 residues. Trimming took off 4 bases at V and 4 bases at J, with 14 bases between the two ends. Germline CDR1 is SGHKS and CDR2 is YYEKEE (reference sequence). The CDR3 region is CASSIEPRGTGELFF. CDR3 in DNA: TGTGCCAGCAGCATCGAGCCCAGGGGCACCGGGGAGCTGTTTTTT.

The chain combines TRBV5-5 with TRBJ1-5; 7 positions agree with TRBD1. The CDR3 length is 14 residues. Germline V gene data show CDR1 as SGHKS and CDR2 as YYEKEE (reference sequence). Trimming cost V 4 bases and J 3 bases; bases outside gene matches: 4. As DNA, the CDR3 is TGTGCCAGCAGCCGGACAGGCAACAATCAGCCCCAGCATTTT. It yields the protein CASSRTGNNQPQHF. Looking up the rest from reference TRBV5-5 and TRBJ1-5 gives the full variable domain: DAGVTQSPTHLIKTRGQQVTLRCSPISGHKSVSWYQQVLGQGPQFIFQYYEKEERGRGNFPDRFSARQFPNYSSELNVNALLLGDSALYLCASSRTGNNQPQHFGDGTRLSIL.

The chain carries TRBV7-9 and TRBJ1-2, with 11 bases identical to TRBD1. The germline V gene encodes CDR1 SEHNR and CDR2 FQNEAQ (reference sequence). The CDR3 contains 12 residues. V dropped 4 bases and J dropped 12; count of bases not matched to a gene: 4. CDR3 region: CASSWDRGEDTF. DNA for the CDR3: TGTGCCAGCAGCTGGGACAGGGGGGAAGACACCTTC.

V usage is TRBV4-2 and J usage is TRBJ1-1; no reliable D call. Germline values: CDR1 LGHNA, CDR2 YNFKEQ. The germline V and J ends were trimmed by 0 bases and 4 bases, with 9 bases remaining between them. CDR3 size: 14 residues. This CDR3 is CASSQEELRTEAFF. Here the CDR3 DNA reads TGTGCCAGCAGCCAAGAAGAGTTGCGCACTGAAGCTTTCTTT.

This clone showed up just once. Here the CDR3 DNA reads TGTGCCAGCAGCCTGACTAGTTTCGACGAGCAGTACTTC. Translating gives CASSLTSFDEQYF. The gene calls are TRBV2 and TRBJ2-7; the D gene is possibly TRBD2 (6 bases). V lost 6 bases, J lost 5 bases, and 14 bases lay in between. Looked up from germline, CDR1 is SNHLY and CDR2 is FYNNEI. The CDR3 has 13 residues.

This sequence joins TRBV18 and TRBJ1-1; the match to TRBD1 covers 8 bases. With V trimmed by 4 bases and J by 4 bases, 5 bases remained unmatched. This CDR3 region has 14 residues. Germline loops: CDR1 KGHSH, CDR2 LQKENI. The CDR3 here is CASSLGTGGTEAFF. As DNA, the CDR3 is TGTGCCAGCTCACTAGGGACAGGAGGCACTGAAGCTTTCTTT.

The chain has TRBV2 and TRBJ1-1; D gene uncertain. Germline V lookup: CDR1 SNHLY, CDR2 FYNNEI. V shed 7 bases and J shed 1 base, with 10 bases lying between them. This CDR3 has 13 amino acids. The DNA for the CDR3 is TGTGCCAGCACCGAACGGGGGAACACTGAAGCTTTCTTT. As protein: CASTERGNTEAFF. Full variable domain (remainder filled in from reference TRBV2 and TRBJ1-1): EPEVTQTPSHQVTQMGQEVILRCVPISNHLYFYWYRQILGQKVEFLVSFYNNEISEKSEIFDDQFSVERPDGSNFTLKIRSTKLEDSAMYFCASTERGNTEAFFGQGTRLTVV.